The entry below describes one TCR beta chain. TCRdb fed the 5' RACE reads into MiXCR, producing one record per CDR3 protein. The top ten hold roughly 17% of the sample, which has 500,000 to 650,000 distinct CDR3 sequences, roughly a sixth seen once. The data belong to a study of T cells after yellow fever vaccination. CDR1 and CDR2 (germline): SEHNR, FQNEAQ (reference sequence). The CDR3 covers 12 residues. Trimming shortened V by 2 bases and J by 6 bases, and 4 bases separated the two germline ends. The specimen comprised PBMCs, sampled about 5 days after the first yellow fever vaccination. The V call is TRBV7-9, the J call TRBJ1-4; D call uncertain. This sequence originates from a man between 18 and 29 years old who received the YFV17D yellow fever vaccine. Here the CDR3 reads CASSLRDEKLFF. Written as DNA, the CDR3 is TGTGCCAGCAGCTTACGGGATGAAAAACTGTTTTTT.